Sequencing of this TCR beta chain was carried out in a study of blood T cell repertoires in COVID-19. About the research overall: Acute and convalescent COVID-19 specimens originated in the United States, Italy and Spain. T cells, B-cell-depleted T cells, or PBMCs provided the cDNA or gDNA that served as material.

Generated by immunoSEQ multiplex PCR, the TCRdb table keeps only in-frame clones and is missing some. Among about 160,000 clones, roughly 90% were seen once, and the ten largest hold 6% to 8.5%. The CDR3 is 14 residues long. CDR1 and CDR2 from the germline V gene are SGHRS and YFSETQ. Trimming removed 4 bases from V and 7 bases from J, with 17 bases in between. Donors of Cohort 3 who recovered were those that had two negative PCRs, clearance, or symptom resolution. This clone has a single count. This clonotype was sampled from a woman aged 50 to 60 who had recovered from COVID-19. The sample comprised PBMCs or T cells enriched from blood (not recorded which). The chain uses TRBV5-1 and TRBJ1-2; perhaps TRBD1 as D (5 bases). The CDR3 region has the DNA TGCGCCAGCAGCGCGACCCAGGGAATTGGTGGCTACACCTTC. Protein: CASSATQGIGGYTF.